This note documents a single T cell receptor beta chain sequence. Its antigen is not known. The data were taken from a study of blood T cells in healthy people across ages. Overall study findings and caveats: Older age went with lower TCR beta diversity per million T cells, in a roughly linear way.

The J segment lost 0 bases and the V segment lost 3 bases, leaving 3 bases of the junction unmatched. Germline CDR1 is SQVTM and CDR2 is ANQGSEA. This CDR3 comprises 14 residues. The authors ran a second PCR of roughly 6 to 11 cycles using a sample-barcoded 5' primer and a J-beta primer mix. TCRdb re-called the 5' RACE reads with MiXCR, one entry per CDR3 protein. Here the sample spans about 800,000 distinct CDR3 sequences, 58% being singletons. The source is a man aged 25-40 years in good health. Sequencing was done on a sample of blood. The genes are TRBV29-1 and TRBJ2-3, with TRBD1 matching over 7 bases. CDR3 region: CSVERGQSTDTQYF. The CDR3 bases are TGCAGCGTTGAGAGGGGACAGAGCACAGATACGCAGTATTTT.